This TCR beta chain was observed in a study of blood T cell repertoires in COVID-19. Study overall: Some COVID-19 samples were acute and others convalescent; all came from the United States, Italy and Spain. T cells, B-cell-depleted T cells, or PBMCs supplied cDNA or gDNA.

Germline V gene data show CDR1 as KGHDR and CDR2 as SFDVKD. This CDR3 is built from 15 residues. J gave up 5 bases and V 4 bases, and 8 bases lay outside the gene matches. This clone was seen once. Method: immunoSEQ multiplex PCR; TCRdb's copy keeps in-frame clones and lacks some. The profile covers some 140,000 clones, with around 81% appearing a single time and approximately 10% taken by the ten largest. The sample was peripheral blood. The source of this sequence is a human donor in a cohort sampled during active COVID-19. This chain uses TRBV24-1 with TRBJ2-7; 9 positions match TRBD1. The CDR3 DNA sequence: TGTGCCACCAGTGACCCGACAGGGGGACTCGACGAGCAGTACTTC. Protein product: CATSDPTGGLDEQYF.